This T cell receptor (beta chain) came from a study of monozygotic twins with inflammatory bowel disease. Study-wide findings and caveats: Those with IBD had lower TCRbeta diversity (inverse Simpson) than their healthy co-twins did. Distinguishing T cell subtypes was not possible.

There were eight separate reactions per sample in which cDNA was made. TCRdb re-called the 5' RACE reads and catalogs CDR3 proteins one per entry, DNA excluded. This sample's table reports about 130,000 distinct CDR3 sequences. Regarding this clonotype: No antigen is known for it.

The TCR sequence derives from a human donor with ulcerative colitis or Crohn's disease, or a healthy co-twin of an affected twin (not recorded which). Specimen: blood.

The CDR3 reads CASSPTFTDTQYF. The chain carries TRBV5-1 and TRBJ2-3. The length of the CDR3 is 13 residues. Germline V CDR1 and CDR2: SGHRS, YFSETQ.